The source of this T cell receptor beta chain is a study of T cell changes during pregnancy in multiple sclerosis. This table comes from immunoSEQ multiplex PCR, and its TCRdb copy is limited to in-frame clones, with some not included. The sample contains 70,000 to 95,000 clones, roughly 92% of which appear only once. This CDR3 spans 17 amino acids. The germline gives CDR1 SGDLS, CDR2 YYNGEE. Trimming removed 4 bases at V and 0 bases at J, with 17 bases between. The V gene is TRBV9, the J gene TRBJ1-3; D gene ambiguous. The starting material was peripheral blood, obtained in the second trimester of pregnancy. The TCR was taken from a female donor in good health, enrolled as a control in a pregnancy study. For the CDR3, the DNA is TGTGCCAGCAGCTCCCAAGGACGGGGTATCTCTGGAAACACCATATATTTT. The encoded protein is CASSSQGRGISGNTIYF.